This T cell receptor beta chain was identified during a study of blood T cells in healthy people across ages. Study conclusions and caveats: CMV infection status of these donors was not known.

Worth noting for this clonotype: Its antigen is still unknown.

CDR3 length: 14 amino acids. The V gene lost 2 bases and the J gene lost 2 bases, with 11 bases spanning the gap. Germline V gene sequence: CDR1 SQVTM, CDR2 ANQGSEA. Alongside a J-beta primer mix, a sample-barcoded 5' primer served in a second PCR lasting 7 to 11 cycles. A template-switch adaptor with 12 random nucleotides tagged each cDNA molecule. CDR3-containing paired-end reads numbering at least 2.5 million came from each sample. TCRdb used MiXCR to reprocess the 5' RACE reads, holding one entry per CDR3 protein. In the table there are roughly 790,000 distinct CDR3 sequences, about 42% of which are singletons.

V usage is TRBV29-1 and J usage is TRBJ2-3; D is uncertain. The source material was blood. This TCR was recovered from a woman aged 55-69 years in good health. CDR3 in DNA: TGCAGCGTTGAACGGAACTCAGACACAGATACGCAGTATTTT. It specifies CSVERNSDTDTQYF.